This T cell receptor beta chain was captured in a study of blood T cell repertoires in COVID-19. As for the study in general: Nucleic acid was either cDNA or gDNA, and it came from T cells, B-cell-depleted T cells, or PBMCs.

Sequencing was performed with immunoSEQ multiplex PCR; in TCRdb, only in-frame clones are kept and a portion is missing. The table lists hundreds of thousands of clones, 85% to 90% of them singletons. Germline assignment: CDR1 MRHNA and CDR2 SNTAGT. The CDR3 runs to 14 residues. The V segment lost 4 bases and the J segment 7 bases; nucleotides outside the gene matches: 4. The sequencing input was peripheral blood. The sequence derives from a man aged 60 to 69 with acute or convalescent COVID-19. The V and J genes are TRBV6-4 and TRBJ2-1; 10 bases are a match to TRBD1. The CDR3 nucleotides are TGTGCCAGCAGTGTCCGACAGGGGGCGAATGAGCAGTTCTTC. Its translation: CASSVRQGANEQFF.